This T cell receptor (beta chain) is from a study of T cells in Graves' hyperthyroidism and ophthalmopathy (dated by TCRdb to about 2019). With respect to the entire study: Peripheral blood was sampled at the time of initial diagnosis, prior to any treatment. Prospective prediction of ophthalmopathy was tested in an independent validation cohort consisting of 18 to 20 hyperthyroidism patients and about 17 patients who later progressed to ophthalmopathy. After blood sampling, hyperthyroidism patients were treated with methimazole at a starting dose of 30 mg daily, and ophthalmopathy patients were treated with high-dose intravenous methylprednisolone. TCR Vbeta CDR3 sequencing of 120 to 150 peripheral blood samples (around 45 ophthalmopathy, about 80 hyperthyroidism and approximately 17 progressor patients) is reported in the paper. In addition, the study compared T-cell repertoires in thyroid tissue and in blood from roughly six Graves' hyperthyroidism patients. The 75 to 100 discovery patients were randomly split 7:3 into training and test sets. TCR V-J signatures able to tell the groups apart were searched for in a discovery cohort of some 100 patients, of whom more than 40 had Graves' ophthalmopathy and roughly 57 had stable Graves' hyperthyroidism. Paper-wide results and their limitations: In cross-validation, a model built on a 13 V-J signature told ophthalmopathy apart from stable hyperthyroidism with 87.88% sensitivity and around 81% specificity, and in testing the same model reached 80%/75%. Most expanded thyroid clonotypes (frequency above 0.001) were also detected in blood, suggesting blood repertoires may reflect thyroid immune responses. Sample size was not statistically predetermined, and blinding of investigators to group allocation was not performed. In validation, the model predicted progression to ophthalmopathy with approximately 71% sensitivity and 72% to 75% specificity, a median of roughly seven months before onset.

The TCR beta CDR3 regions were amplified from the RNA transcripts. A first-round RT-PCR of the TCR CDR3 used the HTBI primer set with the Qiagen OneStep RT-PCR kit. The libraries were constructed in a second round of multiplex PCR and then size-selected and purified. The libraries were sequenced on an Illumina HiSeq2000 using paired-end 100 bp reads. The authors' pipeline ran thus. SOAPnuke was used to process the raw data, removing reads that contained adapters or uncalled bases, had a mean Phred below 15, or lacked an exact match to the constant primer or identifier. High-quality paired reads were merged using COPE v1.2.5, and each unique nucleotide sequence was defined as a clonotype. MiTCR v1.1 was used to align clonotypes to the IMGT TRBV, TRBD and TRBJ reference segments. The analysis included only V-J combinations with a frequency above 0.0001, which together covered roughly 99% of the repertoires. The TCS score was defined as the ratio of F50 (clonal expansion) to E x V (chaos), calculated using BLOSUM62-based TCRdist between CDR3 peptides within each V-J. Welch's t-statistics and random forest reduced fewer than 550 V-J features to 10 to 15, which were used in a naive Bayes classifier (R e1071). Using fastp at Q25 and MiXCR, TCRdb reprocessed the public reads and kept productive beta chains. Merged by CDR3 protein, the rows form single entries marked with the most common genes and DNA. The V and J calls were determined by TCRdb, not by the authors. This sample holds about 600,000 distinct CDR3 sequences; 14% were observed only once. Around 13% of the sample goes to the ten largest clones.

As for this clonotype: Its recognized antigen is unknown. The sample holds no much larger clone one base away, and base qualities are not on file.

Ophthalmopathy patients had moderately to severely active disease, with a Clinical Activity Score of 3 or more, a NOSPECS grade of 4 or more, and a disease duration of less than 3 months. Patients with uncontrolled infections, other autoimmune diseases, pregnancy or lactation were excluded. Clinical symptoms, serum thyroxine and TRAb, thyroid ultrasound, and orbital computed tomography formed the basis for the diagnoses. PBMCs were isolated from 10 ml of fresh peripheral blood by Ficoll-Paque density gradient centrifugation. Total RNA was extracted with Trizol reagent, and quality was checked on an Agilent 2100 Bioanalyzer. The CDR3 covers 15 residues, taking in both the cysteine and the phenylalanine. Kept here is only the CDR3 DNA, which spans 45 bases and is read in frame from base 1. V and J are trimmed by 5 bases and 9 bases, and the gene matches miss 9 bases of the junction. Based on the germline V gene (reference sequence), the CDR1 and CDR2 sequences are MNHEY and SMNVEV.

The TCR was taken from a woman aged 50 to 60 with Graves' ophthalmopathy. The rearrangement combines TRBV27 with TRBJ2-3, and 12 junction bases match TRBD2. The sequenced sample was blood. The CDR3 in this case is CASSEQTSGSGTQYF. The nucleotide sequence reads as follows: TGTGCCAGCAGTGAGCAGACTAGCGGGAGTGGGACGCAGTATTTT.